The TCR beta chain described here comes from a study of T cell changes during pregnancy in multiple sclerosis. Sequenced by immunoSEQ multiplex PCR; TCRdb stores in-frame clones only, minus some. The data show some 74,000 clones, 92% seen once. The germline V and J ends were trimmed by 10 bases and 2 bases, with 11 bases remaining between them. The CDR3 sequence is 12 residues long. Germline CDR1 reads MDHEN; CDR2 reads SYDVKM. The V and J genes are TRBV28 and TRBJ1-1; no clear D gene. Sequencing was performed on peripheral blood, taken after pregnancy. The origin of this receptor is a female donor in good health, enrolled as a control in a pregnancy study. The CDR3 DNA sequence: TGTGCCATCCGCGATCGTAACACTGAAGCTTTCTTT. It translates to CAIRDRNTEAFF.